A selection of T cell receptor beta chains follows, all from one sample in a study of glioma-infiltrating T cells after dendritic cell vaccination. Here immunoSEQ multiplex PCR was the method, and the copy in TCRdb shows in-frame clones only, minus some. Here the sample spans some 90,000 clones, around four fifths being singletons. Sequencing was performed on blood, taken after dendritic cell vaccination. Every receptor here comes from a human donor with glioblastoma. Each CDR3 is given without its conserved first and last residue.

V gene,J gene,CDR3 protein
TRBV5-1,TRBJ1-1,ASSFHEENTEAF
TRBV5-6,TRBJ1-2,ASSLGKGVHGYT
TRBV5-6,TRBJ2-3,ASSPPSGQGIKDTQY
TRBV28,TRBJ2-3,ASSLFSPTGRRGADTQY
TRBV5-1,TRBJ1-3,ASSWTGDSGNTIY
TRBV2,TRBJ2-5,ASAQGTETQY
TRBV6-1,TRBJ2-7,ASSDRVGEQY
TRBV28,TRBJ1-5,ASSADRVSKNQPQH
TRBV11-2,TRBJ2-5,ASSVQGPRETQY
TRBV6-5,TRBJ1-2,ASSYRQFSNYGYT
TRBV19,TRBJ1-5,ASSIDRLGTGKSNQPQH
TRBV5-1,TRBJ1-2,ASSLAMGLVDGYT
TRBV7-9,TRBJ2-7,ASSPWTGSYEQY
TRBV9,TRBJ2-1,ASSALLGSNEQF
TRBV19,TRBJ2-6,ASRGVGGANVLT
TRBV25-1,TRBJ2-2,ASSPRGGGRTGELF
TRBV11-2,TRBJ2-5,ASSLSRQFQETQY
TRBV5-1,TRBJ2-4,ASSLDLAKNIQY
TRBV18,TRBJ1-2,ASSRDMLEAAYGYT
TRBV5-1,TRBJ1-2,ASSPVGVYGYT
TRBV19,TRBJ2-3,ASSIFGDSGRDTQY
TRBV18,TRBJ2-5,ASSQDWQETQY
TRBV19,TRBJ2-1,ASSIGAGANEQF
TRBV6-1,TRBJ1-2,ASSFEVGYGYT
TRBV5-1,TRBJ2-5,ASSLYTGRQETQY
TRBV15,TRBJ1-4,ATSRDGAGRKVEKLF
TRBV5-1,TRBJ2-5,ASSRTSGSGETQY
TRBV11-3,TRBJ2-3,ASSTGGVTDTQY